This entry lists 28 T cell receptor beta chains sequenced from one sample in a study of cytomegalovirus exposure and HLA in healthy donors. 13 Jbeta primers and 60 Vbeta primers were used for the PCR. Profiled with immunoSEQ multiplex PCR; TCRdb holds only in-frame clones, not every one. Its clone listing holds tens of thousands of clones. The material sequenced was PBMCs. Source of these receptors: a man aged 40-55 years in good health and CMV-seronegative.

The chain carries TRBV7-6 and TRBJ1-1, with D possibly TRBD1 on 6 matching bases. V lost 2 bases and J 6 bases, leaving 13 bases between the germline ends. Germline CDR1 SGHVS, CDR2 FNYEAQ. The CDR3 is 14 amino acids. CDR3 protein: CASSLQGRDAEAFF. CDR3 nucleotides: TGTGCCAGCAGCTTACAGGGGAGAGACGCTGAAGCTTTCTTT.

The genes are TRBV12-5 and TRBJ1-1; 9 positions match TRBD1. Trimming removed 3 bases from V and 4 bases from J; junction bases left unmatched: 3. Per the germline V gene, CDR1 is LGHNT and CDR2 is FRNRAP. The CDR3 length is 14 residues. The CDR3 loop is CASGLQGASTEAFF. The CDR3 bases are TGTGCTAGTGGTTTACAGGGGGCGAGCACTGAAGCTTTCTTT. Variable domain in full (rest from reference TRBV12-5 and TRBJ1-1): DARVTQTPRHKVTEMGQEVTMRCQPILGHNTVFWYRQTMMQGLELLAYFRNRAPLDDSGMPKDRFSAEMPDATLATLKIQPSEPRDSAVYFCASGLQGASTEAFFGQGTRLTVV.

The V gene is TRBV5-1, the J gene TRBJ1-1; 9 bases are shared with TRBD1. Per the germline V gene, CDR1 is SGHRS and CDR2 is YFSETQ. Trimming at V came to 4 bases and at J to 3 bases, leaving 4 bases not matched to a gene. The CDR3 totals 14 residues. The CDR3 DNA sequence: TGCGCCAGCAGCCCCAGGACAGGGGACACTGAAGCTTTCTTT. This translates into CASSPRTGDTEAFF.

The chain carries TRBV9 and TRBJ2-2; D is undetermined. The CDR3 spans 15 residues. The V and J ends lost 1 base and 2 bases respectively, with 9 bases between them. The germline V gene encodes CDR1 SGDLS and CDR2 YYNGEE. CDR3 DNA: TGTGCCAGCAGCGTACTCAAGACTAACACCGGGGAGCTGTTTTTT. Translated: CASSVLKTNTGELFF.

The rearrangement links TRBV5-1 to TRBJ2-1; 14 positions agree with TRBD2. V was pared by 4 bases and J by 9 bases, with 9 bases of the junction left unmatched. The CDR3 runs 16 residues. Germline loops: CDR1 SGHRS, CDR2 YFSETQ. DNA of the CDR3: TGCGCCAGCAGCCTGGAAGAGACTAGCGGGGGGGGTGAGCAGTTCTTC. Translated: CASSLEETSGGGEQFF.

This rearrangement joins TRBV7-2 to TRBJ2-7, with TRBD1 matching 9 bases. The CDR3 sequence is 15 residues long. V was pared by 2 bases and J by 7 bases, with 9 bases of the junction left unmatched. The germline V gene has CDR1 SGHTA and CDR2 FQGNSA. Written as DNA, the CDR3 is TGTGCCAGCAGCTTACCCGGACAGGGGACGGGGGAGCAGTACTTC. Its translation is CASSLPGQGTGEQYF. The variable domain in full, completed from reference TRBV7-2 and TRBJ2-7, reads GAGVSQSPSNKVTEKGKDVELRCDPISGHTALYWYRQSLGQGLEFLIYFQGNSAPDKSGLPSDRFSAERTGGSVSTLTIQRTQQEDSAVYLCASSLPGQGTGEQYFGPGTRLTVT.

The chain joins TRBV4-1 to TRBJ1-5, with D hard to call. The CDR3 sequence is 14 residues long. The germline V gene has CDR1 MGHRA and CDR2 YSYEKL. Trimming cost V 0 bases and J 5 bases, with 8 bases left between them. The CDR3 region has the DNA TGCGCCAGCAGCCAAGAGCAGGTCCATCAGCCCCAGCATTTT. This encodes CASSQEQVHQPQHF.

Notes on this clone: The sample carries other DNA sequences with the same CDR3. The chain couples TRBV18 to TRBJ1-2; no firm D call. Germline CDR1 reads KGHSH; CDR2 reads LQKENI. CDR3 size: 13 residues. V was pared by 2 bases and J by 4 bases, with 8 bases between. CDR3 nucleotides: TGTGCCAGCTCACCAGGCGCGGGCTATGGCTACACCTTC. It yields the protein CASSPGAGYGYTF. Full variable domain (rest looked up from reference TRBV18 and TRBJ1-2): NAGVMQNPRHLVRRRGQEARLRCSPMKGHSHVYWYRQLPEEGLKFMVYLQKENIIDESGMPKERFSAEFPKEGPSILRIQQVVRGDSAAYFCASSPGAGYGYTFGSGTRLTVV.

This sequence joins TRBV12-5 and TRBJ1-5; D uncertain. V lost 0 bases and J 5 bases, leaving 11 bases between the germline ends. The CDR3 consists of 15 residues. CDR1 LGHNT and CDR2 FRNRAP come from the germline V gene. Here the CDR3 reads CASGLVEDRYQPQHF. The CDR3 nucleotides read TGTGCTAGTGGTTTGGTAGAGGATAGGTATCAGCCCCAGCATTTT.

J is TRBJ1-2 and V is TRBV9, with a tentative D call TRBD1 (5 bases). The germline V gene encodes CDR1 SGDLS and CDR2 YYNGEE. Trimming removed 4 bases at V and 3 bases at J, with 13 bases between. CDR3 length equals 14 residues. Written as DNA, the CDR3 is TGTGCCAGCAGCCCACCGGGGGGAGACTATGGCTACACCTTC. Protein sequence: CASSPPGGDYGYTF.

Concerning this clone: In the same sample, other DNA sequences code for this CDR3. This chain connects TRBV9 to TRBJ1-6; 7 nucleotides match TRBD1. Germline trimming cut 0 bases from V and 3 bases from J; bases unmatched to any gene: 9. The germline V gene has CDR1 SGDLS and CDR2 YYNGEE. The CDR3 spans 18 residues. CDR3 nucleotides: TGTGCCAGCAGCGTAGGAGTACAGGGGATTGGCTATAATTCACCCCTCCACTTT. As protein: CASSVGVQGIGYNSPLHF.

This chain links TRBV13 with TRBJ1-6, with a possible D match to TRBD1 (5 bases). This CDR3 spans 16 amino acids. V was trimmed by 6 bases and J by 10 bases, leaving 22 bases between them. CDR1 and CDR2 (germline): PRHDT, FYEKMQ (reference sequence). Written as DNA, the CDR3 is TGTGCCAGCAGTAAAAATGAAGGCTCATGGGGCTCACCCCTCCACTTT. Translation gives CASSKNEGSWGSPLHF.

The CDR3 DNA is TGTGCCAGTGTCGGACAGGGGATTGGAAACATTCAGTACTTC. It specifies CASVGQGIGNIQYF. This sequence joins TRBV19 and TRBJ2-4, with 9 bases matching TRBD1. Germline trimming cut 8 bases from V and 6 bases from J; bases unmatched to any gene: 8. CDR3 length equals 14 residues. Per germline, CDR1 LNHDA and CDR2 SQIVND (reference sequence).

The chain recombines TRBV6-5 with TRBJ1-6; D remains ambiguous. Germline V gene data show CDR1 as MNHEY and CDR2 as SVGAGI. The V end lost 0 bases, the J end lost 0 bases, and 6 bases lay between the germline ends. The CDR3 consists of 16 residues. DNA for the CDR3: TGTGCCAGCAGTTACTCGGCTAGCTCCTATAATTCACCCCTCCACTTT. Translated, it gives CASSYSASSYNSPLHF.

The CDR3 sequence: CASSTRQGLHGYTF. CDR3 DNA: TGTGCCAGTAGTACCCGACAGGGGTTACATGGCTACACCTTC. The rearrangement joins TRBV19 to TRBJ1-2; TRBD1 aligns across 8 bases. CDR3 length: 14 residues. Germline CDR1 LNHDA, CDR2 SQIVND (reference sequence). Losses at the gene ends were 4 bases for V and 6 bases for J; bases not matched to a gene: 7.

CDR3 DNA sequence: TGTGCCAGCAGTTTATGGGGGGGTCCATACGAGCAGTACTTC. It encodes CASSLWGGPYEQYF. J is TRBJ2-7 and V is TRBV27; 7 nucleotides align to TRBD2. The ends lost 1 base at V and 4 bases at J; junction bases unmatched: 4. Germline-derived CDR1 and CDR2 are MNHEY and SMNVEV (reference sequence). The CDR3 consists of 14 residues.

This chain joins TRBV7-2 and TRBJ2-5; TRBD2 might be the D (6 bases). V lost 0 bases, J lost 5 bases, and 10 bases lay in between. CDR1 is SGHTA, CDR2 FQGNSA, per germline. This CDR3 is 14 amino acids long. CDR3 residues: CASSLAGRLETQYF. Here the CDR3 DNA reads TGTGCCAGCAGCTTAGCGGGGAGGCTGGAGACCCAGTACTTC. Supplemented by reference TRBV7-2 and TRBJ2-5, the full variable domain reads GAGVSQSPSNKVTEKGKDVELRCDPISGHTALYWYRQSLGQGLEFLIYFQGNSAPDKSGLPSDRFSAERTGGSVSTLTIQRTQQEDSAVYLCASSLAGRLETQYFGPGTRLLVL.

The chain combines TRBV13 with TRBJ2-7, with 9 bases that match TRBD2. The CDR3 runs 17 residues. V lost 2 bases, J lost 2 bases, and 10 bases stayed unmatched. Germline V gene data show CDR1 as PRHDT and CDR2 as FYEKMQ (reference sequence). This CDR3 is CASSLPPISGGTYEQYF. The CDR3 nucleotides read TGTGCCAGCAGCTTACCCCCAATTAGCGGGGGCACCTACGAGCAGTACTTC.

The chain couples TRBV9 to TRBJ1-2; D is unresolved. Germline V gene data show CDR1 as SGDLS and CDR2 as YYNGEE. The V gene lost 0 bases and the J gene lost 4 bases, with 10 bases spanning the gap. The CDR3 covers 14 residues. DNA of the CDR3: TGTGCCAGCAGCGTAGAGAGCTCTCTCTATGGCTACACCTTC. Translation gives CASSVESSLYGYTF.

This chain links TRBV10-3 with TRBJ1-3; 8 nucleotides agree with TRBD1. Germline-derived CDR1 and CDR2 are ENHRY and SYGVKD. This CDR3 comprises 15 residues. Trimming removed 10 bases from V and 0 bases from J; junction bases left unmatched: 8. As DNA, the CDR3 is TGTGCCACCGAACCGACAGGGGACTCTGGAAACACCATATATTTT. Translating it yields CATEPTGDSGNTIYF.

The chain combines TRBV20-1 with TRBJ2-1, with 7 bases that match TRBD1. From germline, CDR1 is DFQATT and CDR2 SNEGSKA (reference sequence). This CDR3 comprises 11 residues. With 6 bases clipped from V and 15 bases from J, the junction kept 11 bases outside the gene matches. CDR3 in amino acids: CSAPDRMEPFF. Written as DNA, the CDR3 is TGCAGTGCCCCGGACAGGATGGAACCGTTCTTC.

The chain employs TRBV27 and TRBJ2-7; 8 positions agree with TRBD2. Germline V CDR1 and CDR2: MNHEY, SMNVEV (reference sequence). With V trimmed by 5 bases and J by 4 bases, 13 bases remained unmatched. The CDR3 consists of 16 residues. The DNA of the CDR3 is TGTGCCAGCAGTCCGAAACAGGGACTAGGAGGGTACGAGCAGTACTTC. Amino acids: CASSPKQGLGGYEQYF.

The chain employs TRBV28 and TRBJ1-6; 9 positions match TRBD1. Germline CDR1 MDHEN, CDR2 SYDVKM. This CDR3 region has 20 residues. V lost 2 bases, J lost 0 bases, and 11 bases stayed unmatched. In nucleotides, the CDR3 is TGTGCCAGCAGTTTAAGGGAAGGACAGGGGTATAGCTCCTATAATTCACCCCTCCACTTT. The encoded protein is CASSLREGQGYSSYNSPLHF.

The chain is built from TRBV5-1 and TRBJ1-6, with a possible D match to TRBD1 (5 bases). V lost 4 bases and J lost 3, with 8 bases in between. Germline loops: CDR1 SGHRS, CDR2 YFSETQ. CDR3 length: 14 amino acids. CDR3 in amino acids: CASSPGHYNSPLHF. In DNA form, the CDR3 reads TGCGCCAGCAGCCCAGGACACTATAATTCACCCCTCCACTTT.

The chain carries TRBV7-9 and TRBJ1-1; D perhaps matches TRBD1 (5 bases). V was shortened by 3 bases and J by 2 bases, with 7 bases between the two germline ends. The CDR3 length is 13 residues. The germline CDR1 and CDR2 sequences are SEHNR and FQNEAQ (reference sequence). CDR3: CASSLTVNTEAFF. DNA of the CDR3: TGTGCCAGCAGCTTGACAGTTAACACTGAAGCTTTCTTT.

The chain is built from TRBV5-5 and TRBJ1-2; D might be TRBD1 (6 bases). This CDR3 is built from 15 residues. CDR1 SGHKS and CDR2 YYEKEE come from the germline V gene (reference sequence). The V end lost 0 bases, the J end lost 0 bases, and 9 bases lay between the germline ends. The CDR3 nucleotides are TGTGCCAGCAGCTTGGCGGGGGGGCCTAACTATGGCTACACCTTC. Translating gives CASSLAGGPNYGYTF.

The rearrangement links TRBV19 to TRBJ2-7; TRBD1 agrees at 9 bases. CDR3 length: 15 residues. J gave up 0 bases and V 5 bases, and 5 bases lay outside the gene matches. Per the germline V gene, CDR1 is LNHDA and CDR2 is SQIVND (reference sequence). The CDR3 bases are TGTGCCAGTAGTGGACAGGGGATAAGCTCCTACGAGCAGTACTTC. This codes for CASSGQGISSYEQYF.

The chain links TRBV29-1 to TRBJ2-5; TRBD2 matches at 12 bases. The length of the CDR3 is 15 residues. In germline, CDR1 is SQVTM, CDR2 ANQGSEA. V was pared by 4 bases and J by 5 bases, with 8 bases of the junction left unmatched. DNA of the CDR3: TGCAGCGTTGGATCTAGCGGGGGGGCCGTCGAGACCCAGTACTTC. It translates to CSVGSSGGAVETQYF. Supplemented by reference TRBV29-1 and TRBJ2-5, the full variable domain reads SAVISQKPSRDICQRGTSLTIQCQVDSQVTMMFWYRQQPGQSLTLIATANQGSEATYESGFVIDKFPISRPNLTFSTLTVSNMSPEDSSIYLCSVGSSGGAVETQYFGPGTRLLVL.